This passage covers 22 T cell receptor beta chains from one sample sequenced in a study of control samples from healthy donors and cancer patients. TCRdb's table, derived via immunoSEQ multiplex PCR, lists solely in-frame clones and lacks some. The sample has under 200,000 clones, over 85% seen once. Specimen: blood. The receptors derive from a woman between 35 and 50 years old in good health.

The chain carries TRBV4-3 and TRBJ1-1, with D possibly being TRBD1 (5 bases). The CDR3 extends over 15 amino acids. Trimming took off 4 bases at V and 5 bases at J, with 17 bases between the two ends. Germline CDR1 LGHNA, CDR2 YSLEER. CDR3 coding DNA: TGCGCCAGCAGCCGATGGGGCTACCCGAGGACTGAAGCTTTCTTT. Residues: CASSRWGYPRTEAFF.

The V and J genes are TRBV27 and TRBJ1-2; 7 nucleotides match TRBD1. After removal of 6 bases from V and 3 bases from J, the junction contained 4 bases not matched to a gene. The CDR3 contains 13 residues. Germline CDR1 and CDR2: MNHEY and SMNVEV (reference sequence). In DNA, the CDR3 is TGTGCCAGCAGGAGTACAGGGGACTATGGCTACACCTTC. Residues: CASRSTGDYGYTF.

The genes are TRBV7-9 and TRBJ1-2; 7 nucleotides line up with TRBD1. CDR1 SEHNR and CDR2 FQNEAQ come from the germline V gene (reference sequence). The junction had 1 base not matched to a gene; V was cut back by 5 bases and J by 4 bases. The CDR3 extends over 12 amino acids. The CDR3 nucleotides are TGTGCCAGCAGCAGGGACAGCTATGGCTACACCTTC. Its translation is CASSRDSYGYTF.

The chain carries TRBV7-9 and TRBJ1-5; perhaps TRBD1 as D (5 bases). Germline CDR1 is SEHNR and CDR2 is FQNEAQ (reference sequence). V was clipped by 1 base and J by 6 bases, with 13 bases between them. The CDR3 has 15 amino acids. The CDR3 loop is CASSLEGTGPQPQHF. The CDR3 bases are TGTGCCAGCAGCTTAGAAGGCACAGGCCCTCAGCCCCAGCATTTT.

This chain links TRBV7-2 with TRBJ1-2; D is unresolved. Germline V gene lookup returns CDR1 SGHTA and CDR2 FQGNSA. The ends were cut back, 5 bases at V and 8 bases at J, with 18 bases in the middle. The CDR3 is 14 amino acids. CDR3 protein: CASSPLWDSSGYTF. Here the CDR3 DNA reads TGTGCCAGCAGCCCCTTATGGGATTCGAGCGGCTACACCTTC.

The V and J genes are TRBV4-3 and TRBJ1-1, with no clear D. V shed 4 bases and J shed 1 base, with 16 bases lying between them. Germline V gives CDR1 LGHNA, CDR2 YSLEER. There are 16 residues in the CDR3. In nucleotides, the CDR3 is TGCGCCAGCAGCCCGCGTGGTAAGGGCCCGAACACTGAAGCTTTCTTT. Amino acid sequence: CASSPRGKGPNTEAFF.

The chain links TRBV30 to TRBJ1-5, with D perhaps matching TRBD1 (5 bases). Trimming cost V 0 bases and J 6 bases, with 12 bases left between them. The CDR3 loop spans 14 amino acids. Germline CDR1 and CDR2: GTSNPN and SVGIG (reference sequence). In nucleotides, the CDR3 is TGTGCCTGGAGTGTAGGGGCAGCGGCTCAGCCCCAGCATTTT. Encoded protein: CAWSVGAAAQPQHF.

The V gene is TRBV18, the J gene TRBJ2-1; 8 nucleotides align to TRBD2. Germline V CDR1 and CDR2: KGHSH, LQKENI. The CDR3 runs to 16 residues. The V segment lost 2 bases and the J segment 2 bases; nucleotides outside the gene matches: 5. This chain's CDR3 is CASSPLVAGTYNEQFF. CDR3 nucleotide sequence: TGTGCCAGCTCACCATTGGTAGCGGGGACCTACAATGAGCAGTTCTTC.

V and J are TRBV7-8 and TRBJ2-3; 10 bases align to TRBD1. Germline CDR1 SGHVS, CDR2 FQNEAQ. V shed 5 bases, J shed 7 bases, and the junction held 9 bases outside the gene matches. This CDR3 is 15 amino acids long. The CDR3 region has the DNA TGTGCCAGCAGCACAGCGACAGGGGGCAGGAATACGCAGTATTTT. It is translated as CASSTATGGRNTQYF. The full variable domain, rest sourced from reference TRBV7-8 and TRBJ2-3, is GAGVSQSPRYKVAKRGQDVALRCDPISGHVSLFWYQQALGQGPEFLTYFQNEAQLDKSGLPSDRFFAERPEGSVSTLKIQRTQQEDSAVYLCASSTATGGRNTQYFGPGTRLTVL.

CDR3 residues: CASRDNGGSGNTIYF. The CDR3 region has the DNA TGTGCCAGCAGGGATAACGGAGGGTCTGGAAACACCATATATTTT. J is TRBJ1-3 and V is TRBV5-4, with D hard to call. Trimming left V 5 bases short and J 1 base short, with 13 bases between. The CDR3 has 15 residues. Germline CDR1 is SGHNT and CDR2 is YYREEE (reference sequence).

This sequence joins TRBV4-1 and TRBJ1-3, with D hard to call. Looked up from germline, CDR1 is MGHRA and CDR2 is YSYEKL. Between the trimmed V and J ends, which lost 2 bases and 3 bases, there was a span of 14 bases. This CDR3 contains 16 residues. CDR3 sequence: CASSQRGSSFGNTIYF. CDR3 coding DNA: TGCGCCAGCAGCCAAAGAGGCAGCAGCTTTGGAAACACCATATATTTT.

The chain carries TRBV7-2 and TRBJ2-3, with 8 nucleotides matching TRBD2. This CDR3 comprises 16 residues. Germline values: CDR1 SGHTA, CDR2 FQGNSA. J lost 4 bases, V lost 2 bases, and 8 bases had no gene match. This CDR3 reads CASSLMSGGTADTQYF. Written as DNA, the CDR3 is TGTGCCAGCAGCTTAATGTCGGGAGGGACGGCAGATACGCAGTATTTT.

The chain carries TRBV5-1 and TRBJ2-1; D not certain. The CDR3 has 16 amino acids. Germline V gene lookup returns CDR1 SGHRS and CDR2 YFSETQ. Trimming shortened V by 7 bases and J by 0 bases, and 17 bases separated the two germline ends. The CDR3 region has the DNA TGCGCCAGCGGCCCCACTTCCCCCAGCTCCTACAATGAGCAGTTCTTC. It specifies CASGPTSPSSYNEQFF.

The chain joins TRBV5-4 to TRBJ1-2; TRBD1 matches 10 bases. From germline, CDR1 is SGHNT and CDR2 YYREEE (reference sequence). V shed 2 bases and J 2 bases; nucleotides not matched to a gene: 3. This CDR3 spans 15 amino acids. CDR3 amino acids: CASSLGTGVNYGYTF. The CDR3 region has the DNA TGTGCCAGCAGCTTAGGGACAGGGGTAAACTATGGCTACACCTTC.

The gene calls are TRBV27 and TRBJ1-1; TRBD1 matches 7 bases. This CDR3 spans 16 amino acids. J lost 1 base, V lost 10 bases, and 15 bases had no gene match. The germline CDR1 and CDR2 sequences are MNHEY and SMNVEV (reference sequence). CDR3 loop: CATAATTGKGNTEAFF. The DNA for the CDR3 is TGTGCCACCGCCGCGACGACAGGGAAAGGGAACACTGAAGCTTTCTTT.

The genes are TRBV12-3 or TRBV12-4 and TRBJ1-2; D might be TRBD1 (6 bases). V lost 4 bases and J lost 9, with 15 bases in between. The CDR3 length is 13 residues. The CDR3 DNA is TGTGCCAGCAGTTCTACCCCGGGGGCAAGCTACACCTTC. As protein: CASSSTPGASYTF.

This chain links TRBV6-6 with TRBJ2-2; no clear D gene. V lost 5 bases, J lost 8 bases, and 6 bases lay in between. Germline V gene lookup returns CDR1 MNHNY and CDR2 SVGAGI (reference sequence). The CDR3 covers 11 residues. CDR3 region: CASSTGGELFF. Here the CDR3 DNA reads TGTGCCAGCAGTACTGGGGGGGAGCTGTTTTTT.

This chain joins TRBV15 and TRBJ1-5; 7 bases fit TRBD1. Unmatched junction bases numbered 3, after V lost 0 bases and J lost 1 base. CDR3 length equals 16 residues. Germline V gene sequence: CDR1 LNHNV, CDR2 YYDKDF (reference sequence). The CDR3 nucleotides read TGTGCCACCAGCAGAGATTGGGGACAGAGCAATCAGCCCCAGCATTTT. This gives the protein CATSRDWGQSNQPQHF.

The genes are TRBV12-3 or TRBV12-4 and TRBJ1-5; no clear D. The CDR3 extends over 12 amino acids. The V end lost 6 bases, the J end lost 3 bases, and 6 bases lay between the germline ends. The CDR3 DNA reads TGTGCCAGCAGCTCCACCAATCAGCCCCAGCATTTT. Its protein product is CASSSTNQPQHF.

This clone has only one observation. Germline is not matched at one junction end, which may reflect a read error. This chain links TRBV7-7 with TRBJ2-5; D might be TRBD1 (10 bases). The CDR3 spans 17 residues. CDR1 is SSHAT and CDR2 is FNYEAQ in the germline V gene (reference sequence). The CDR3 is CASSGQGGGLAEETQYF. CDR3 sequence (DNA): TGTGCTAGCAGCGGACAGGGGGGGGGACTAGCAGAAGAGACCCAGTACTTC.

V and J are TRBV7-9 and TRBJ2-2; 10 bases map to TRBD1. CDR1 SEHNR and CDR2 FQNEAQ come from the germline V gene (reference sequence). V dropped 4 bases and J dropped 6; count of bases not matched to a gene: 2. The CDR3 is 14 amino acids. CDR3 in DNA: TGTGCCAGCAGCTCAGGGACAGGGGCCGGGGAGCTGTTTTTT. Protein product: CASSSGTGAGELFF.

CDR3 protein: CASRGQATYEQYF. The CDR3 DNA is TGCGCCAGCAGAGGTCAGGCTACCTACGAGCAGTACTTC. This chain joins TRBV5-1 and TRBJ2-7; D gene uncertain. CDR1 SGHRS and CDR2 YFSETQ come from the germline V gene. The CDR3 has 13 amino acids. V lost 5 bases and J 2 bases, leaving 11 bases between the germline ends.